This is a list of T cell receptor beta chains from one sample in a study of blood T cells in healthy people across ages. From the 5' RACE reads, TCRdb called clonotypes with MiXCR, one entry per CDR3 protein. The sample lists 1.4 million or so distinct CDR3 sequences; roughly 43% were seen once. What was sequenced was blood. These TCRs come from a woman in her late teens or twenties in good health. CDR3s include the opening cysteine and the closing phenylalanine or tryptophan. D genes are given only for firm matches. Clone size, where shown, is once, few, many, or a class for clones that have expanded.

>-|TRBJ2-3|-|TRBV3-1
CASSRTDGSSGTQYF
TGTGCCAGCAGCCGGACGGATGGGTCCTCAGGTACGCAGTATTTT
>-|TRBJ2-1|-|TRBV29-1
CSVTRYIGVGNGQFF
TGCAGCGTTACTCGTTATATTGGGGTAGGCAATGGGCAGTTCTTC
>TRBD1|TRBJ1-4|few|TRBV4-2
CASSQIAQGDIKVGEKLFF
TGTGCCAGCAGCCAAATCGCCCAGGGGGATATCAAGGTCGGTGAAAAACTGTTTTTT
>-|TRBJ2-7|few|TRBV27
CASSLQGSWYEQYF
TGTGCCAGCAGTCTACAGGGTTCGTGGTACGAGCAGTACTTC
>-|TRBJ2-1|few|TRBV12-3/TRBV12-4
CASSYRAGEQFF
TGTGCCAGCAGCTACAGGGCGGGTGAGCAGTTCTTC
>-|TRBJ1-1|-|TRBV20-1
CSAINYKNTEAFF
TGCAGTGCTATCAACTACAAGAACACTGAAGCTTTCTTT
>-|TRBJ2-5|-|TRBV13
CASSLGSPWGQETQYF
TGTGCCAGCAGCTTAGGGTCTCCCTGGGGCCAAGAGACCCAGTACTTC
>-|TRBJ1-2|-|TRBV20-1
CSARDPLFGYTF
TGCAGTGCTAGAGATCCCTTGTTTGGCTACACCTTC
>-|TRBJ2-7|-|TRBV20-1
CSASFRVGLYEQYF
TGCAGTGCTAGTTTCCGGGTAGGACTCTACGAGCAGTACTTC
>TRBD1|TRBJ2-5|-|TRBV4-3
CASSQSPSGTGGLKTQYF
TGCGCCAGCAGCCAATCCCCATCCGGGACAGGGGGTTTGAAGACCCAGTACTTC
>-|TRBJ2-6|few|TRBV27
CASSSGNVLTF
TGTGCCAGCAGTTCGGGGAACGTCCTGACTTTC
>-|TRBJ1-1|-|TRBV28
CASSDSLGTEAFF
TGTGCCAGCAGTGACAGTTTGGGGACTGAAGCTTTCTTT
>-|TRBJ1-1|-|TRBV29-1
CSVVGAFF
TGCAGCGTTGTAGGTGCTTTCTTT
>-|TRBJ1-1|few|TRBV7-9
CASGNRERWAEAFF
TGTGCCAGCGGAAACAGGGAACGGTGGGCTGAAGCTTTCTTT
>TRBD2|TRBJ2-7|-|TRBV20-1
CSARPPSGLGPYNEQYF
TGCAGTGCTAGACCTCCCTCCGGACTAGGACCCTACAATGAGCAGTACTTC
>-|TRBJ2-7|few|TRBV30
CAWSVGDSGREQYF
TGTGCCTGGAGTGTAGGGGACTCAGGAAGGGAGCAGTACTTC
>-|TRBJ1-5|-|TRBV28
CASRMDSPIQPQHF
TGTGCCAGCAGAATGGACAGTCCCATCCAGCCCCAGCATTTT
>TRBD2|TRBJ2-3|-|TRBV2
CASSELAGVYGTQYF
TGTGCCAGCAGTGAGCTAGCGGGGGTCTACGGGACGCAGTATTTT
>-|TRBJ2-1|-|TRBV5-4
CASSLAETEAYNEQFF
TGTGCCAGCAGCTTGGCCGAGACAGAGGCCTACAATGAGCAGTTCTTC
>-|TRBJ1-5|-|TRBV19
CASSLVGNRQPQHF
TGTGCCAGTAGTCTTGTAGGGAATCGACAACCCCAGCATTTT
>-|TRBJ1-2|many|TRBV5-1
CASSLGRRVYGYTF
TGCGCCAGCAGCTTGGGCCGGAGAGTCTATGGCTACACCTTC
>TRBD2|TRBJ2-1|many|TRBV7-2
CASSLAPTSANEQFF
TGTGCCAGCAGCTTAGCTCCAACTAGCGCGAATGAGCAGTTCTTC
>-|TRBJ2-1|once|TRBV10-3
CAISEGVPNEQFF
TGTGCCATCAGCGAGGGGGTACCCAATGAGCAGTTCTTC
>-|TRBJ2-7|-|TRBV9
CASSPTGTPFDEQYF
TGTGCCAGCAGCCCAACCGGGACACCTTTTGACGAGCAGTACTTC
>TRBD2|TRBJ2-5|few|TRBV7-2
CASSSGLAETQYF
TGTGCCAGCAGCTCTGGACTAGCAGAGACCCAGTACTTC
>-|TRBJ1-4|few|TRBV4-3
CASSQFTGPEKLFF
TGCGCCAGCAGCCAATTTACGGGCCCTGAAAAACTGTTTTTT
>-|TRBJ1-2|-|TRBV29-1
CSVDGQAPGYTF
TGCAGCGTTGACGGACAAGCGCCTGGCTACACCTTC
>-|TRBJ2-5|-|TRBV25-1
CASIESNWQQETQYF
TGTGCCAGCATTGAAAGTAATTGGCAGCAAGAGACCCAGTACTTC
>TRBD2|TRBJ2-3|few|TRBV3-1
CASSQDSWTSGGADTQYF
TGTGCCAGCAGCCAAGATTCCTGGACTAGCGGGGGGGCAGATACGCAGTATTTT
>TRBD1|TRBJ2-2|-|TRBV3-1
CASSHRGGLAGELFF
TGTGCCAGCAGCCACAGAGGGGGCTTGGCCGGGGAGCTGTTTTTT
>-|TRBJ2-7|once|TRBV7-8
CASSFRETYNEQYF
TGTGCCAGCAGCTTCCGGGAGACCTACAATGAGCAGTACTTC
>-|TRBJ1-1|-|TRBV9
CASSVEGVNTEAFF
TGTGCCAGCAGCGTAGAGGGTGTCAACACTGAAGCTTTCTTT
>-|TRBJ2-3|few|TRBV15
CATSRDFSGWRGSTDTQYF
TGTGCCACCAGCAGAGATTTTTCGGGTTGGCGGGGTAGCACAGATACGCAGTATTTT
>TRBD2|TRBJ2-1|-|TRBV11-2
CASSSYSGGHYNEQFF
TGTGCCAGCAGCTCATACTCGGGGGGGCACTACAATGAGCAGTTCTTC
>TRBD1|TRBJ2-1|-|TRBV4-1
CASSQDLRQGLWNEQFF
TGCGCCAGCAGCCAAGACCTACGACAGGGTCTTTGGAATGAGCAGTTCTTC
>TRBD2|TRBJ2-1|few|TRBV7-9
CASSETSGSVDEQFF
TGTGCCAGCAGCGAGACTAGCGGGAGTGTCGATGAGCAGTTCTTC
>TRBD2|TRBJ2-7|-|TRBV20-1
CSGGLAGTYEQYF
TGCAGTGGAGGACTAGCGGGGACCTACGAGCAGTACTTC
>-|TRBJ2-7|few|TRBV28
CASSIGTETGQYF
TGTGCCAGCAGTATCGGGACGGAGACTGGGCAGTACTTC
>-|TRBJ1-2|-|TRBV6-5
CASSLQVQAGLGYGYTF
TGTGCCAGCAGCTTACAGGTCCAAGCGGGTTTAGGGTATGGCTACACCTTC
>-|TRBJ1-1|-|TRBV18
CASSLLDNQGTEAFF
TGTGCCAGCTCACTACTCGACAATCAGGGAACTGAAGCTTTCTTT
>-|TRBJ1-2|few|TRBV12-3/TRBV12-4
CASSLRGNQYGYTF
TGTGCCAGCAGTTTACGAGGGAACCAATATGGCTACACCTTC
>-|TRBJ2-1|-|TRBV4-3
CASSRVTGTLFNEQFF
TGCGCCAGCAGCCGAGTTACCGGGACACTCTTCAATGAGCAGTTCTTC
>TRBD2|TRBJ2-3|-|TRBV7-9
CLGAERELPDTQYF
TGTCTAGGGGCCGAGCGGGAGTTGCCAGATACGCAGTATTTT
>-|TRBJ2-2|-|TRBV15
CATSLVGTLRRNTGELFF
TGTGCCACCAGTTTAGTGGGTACTCTACGGAGAAACACCGGGGAGCTGTTTTTT
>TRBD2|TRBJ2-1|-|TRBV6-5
CASSWGLAGGDSYNEQFF
TGTGCCAGCAGTTGGGGACTAGCGGGAGGGGACTCCTACAATGAGCAGTTCTTC
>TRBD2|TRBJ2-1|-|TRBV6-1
CASSEGLARYNEQFF
TGTGCCAGCAGTGAGGGACTAGCTCGGTACAATGAGCAGTTCTTC
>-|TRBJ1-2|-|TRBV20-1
CSARDGAAGYTF
TGCAGTGCTAGAGATGGGGCCGCTGGCTACACCTTC
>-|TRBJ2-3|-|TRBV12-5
CASGLVSRSQLLETDTQYF
TGTGCTAGTGGTTTGGTATCGCGCAGTCAGCTTCTAGAAACAGATACGCAGTATTTT
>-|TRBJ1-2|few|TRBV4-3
CASSQDTREVVLDGYTF
TGCGCCAGCAGCCAAGATACCAGGGAGGTAGTGCTGGATGGCTACACCTTC
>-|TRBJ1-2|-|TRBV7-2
CASSPTQGRNGYTF
TGTGCCAGCAGCCCGACCCAGGGTAGGAATGGCTACACCTTC